The 28 T cell receptor beta chains listed next were all sequenced from one sample in a study of CD4 T cells in lung cancer. TCRdb's table, derived via immunoSEQ multiplex PCR, lists solely in-frame clones and lacks some. The sample carries about 4,400 clones, just under 75% recorded once. Sequenced material: lung tumor tissue. These receptors came from a man in his fifties or sixties with non-small cell lung cancer.

The gene calls are TRBV5-4 and TRBJ2-1; TRBD2 matches 11 bases. V gave up 4 bases and J gave up 8 bases; unmatched junction bases: 11. CDR1 SGHNT and CDR2 YYREEE come from the germline V gene (reference sequence). The CDR3 spans 16 residues. The CDR3 coding sequence is TGTGCCAGCAGCCCTGGGGGTCTAGCGGGAGGTTATGAGCAGTTCTTC. It is translated as CASSPGGLAGGYEQFF. The full variable domain, completed using reference TRBV5-4 and TRBJ2-1, is ETGVTQSPTHLIKTRGQQVTLRCSSQSGHNTVSWYQQALGQGPQFIFQYYREEENGRGNFPPRFSGLQFPNYSSELNVNALELDDSALYLCASSPGGLAGGYEQFFGPGTRLTVL.

This clone is medium-sized by share. The chain employs TRBV7-9 and TRBJ1-1, with 9 bases identical to TRBD1. The germline CDR1 and CDR2 sequences are SEHNR and FQNEAQ (reference sequence). V shed 2 bases and J 5 bases; nucleotides not matched to a gene: 9. There are 16 residues in the CDR3. Written as DNA, the CDR3 is TGTGCCAGCAGCTTATCCGCCGGGACAGGGTGGACTGAAGCTTTCTTT. This translates into CASSLSAGTGWTEAFF.

The V gene is TRBV10-3, the J gene TRBJ2-5, with no clear D. Germline values: CDR1 ENHRY, CDR2 SYGVKD. The CDR3 is made up of 14 amino acids. The V end lost 0 bases, the J end lost 1 base, and 6 bases lay between the germline ends. Written as DNA, the CDR3 is TGTGCCATCAGTGAGTCGGTCGGCCAAGAGACCCAGTACTTC. Its protein product is CAISESVGQETQYF.

This chain connects TRBV7-9 to TRBJ1-6; D unresolved. Germline-derived CDR1 and CDR2 are SEHNR and FQNEAQ (reference sequence). There are 16 residues in the CDR3. V was clipped by 4 bases and J by 8 bases, with 18 bases between them. The CDR3 spells CASSSDAPTGDSPLHF. DNA of the CDR3: TGTGCCAGCAGCTCCGACGCACCGACGGGAGATTCACCCCTCCACTTT.

In this sample, this clone turned up a few times. The V and J genes are TRBV15 and TRBJ2-5; 11 bases are shared with TRBD2. After removal of 0 bases from V and 5 bases from J, the junction contained 2 bases not matched to a gene. This CDR3 has 15 amino acids. Germline V lookup: CDR1 LNHNV, CDR2 YYDKDF (reference sequence). The CDR3 is CATSRDPSGRETQYF. CDR3 coding DNA: TGTGCCACCAGCAGAGATCCTAGCGGGAGGGAGACCCAGTACTTC.

The chain uses TRBV7-2 and TRBJ1-2, with D uncertain. CDR3 length: 12 residues. CDR1 is SGHTA and CDR2 is FQGNSA in the germline V gene. Trimming removed 1 base at V and 8 bases at J, with 8 bases between. CDR3 in DNA: TGTGCCAGCAGCTTAGATCAGGAAGGCTACACCTTC. Translated, it gives CASSLDQEGYTF.

The V and J genes are TRBV7-9 and TRBJ2-1; 8 nucleotides match TRBD2. This CDR3 has 18 residues. Per germline, CDR1 SEHNR and CDR2 FQNEAQ (reference sequence). V was pared by 5 bases and J by 0 bases, with 12 bases of the junction left unmatched. CDR3 sequence (DNA): TGTGCCAGCAGCCCACCTTCAGCGGGAGCCCTCTCCTACAATGAGCAGTTCTTC. This gives the protein CASSPPSAGALSYNEQFF.

The chain carries TRBV18 and TRBJ2-6, with TRBD1 as a possible D gene (6 bases). Trimming shortened V by 5 bases and J by 0 bases, and 17 bases separated the two germline ends. Germline CDR1 KGHSH, CDR2 LQKENI. The CDR3 loop spans 18 amino acids. As DNA, the CDR3 is TGTGCCAGCTCAGGCACCGGGACACCTGTCTCTGGGGCCAACGTCCTGACTTTC. It is translated as CASSGTGTPVSGANVLTF.

The rearrangement links TRBV23-1 to TRBJ2-3; 12 bases fit TRBD2. TRBV23-1 is an open reading frame whose function is uncertain. This CDR3 has 14 residues. The trim removed 4 bases at V and 14 bases at J, leaving 10 bases unmatched. CDR3 sequence: CASSPRTSGTHRYF. The CDR3, as DNA: TGCGCCAGCAGTCCCCGGACTAGCGGGACGCACCGGTATTTT.

V and J are TRBV9 and TRBJ1-2; 9 bases fit TRBD1. CDR1 SGDLS and CDR2 YYNGEE come from the germline V gene. Germline trimming cut 0 bases from V and 4 bases from J; bases unmatched to any gene: 4. CDR3 length equals 15 residues. The CDR3 protein is CASSVATGGSYGYTF. CDR3 bases: TGTGCCAGCAGCGTAGCTACAGGGGGCAGCTATGGCTACACCTTC.

This clone was found once. V usage is TRBV10-3 and J usage is TRBJ1-5; the match to TRBD1 covers 10 bases. This CDR3 is 16 amino acids long. Germline V gene lookup returns CDR1 ENHRY and CDR2 SYGVKD. After removal of 6 bases from V and 2 bases from J, the junction contained 7 bases not matched to a gene. The CDR3 region is CAIRGEGTGGNQPQHF. Here the CDR3 DNA reads TGTGCCATCAGGGGGGAAGGGACAGGGGGCAATCAGCCCCAGCATTTT.

V and J are TRBV6-6 and TRBJ2-2; D is possibly TRBD2 (6 bases). The germline V gene has CDR1 MNHNY and CDR2 SVGAGI (reference sequence). Trimming took off 10 bases at V and 6 bases at J, with 21 bases between the two ends. The CDR3 spans 15 residues. CDR3 sequence: CATDGSGVSAGELFF. DNA of the CDR3: TGTGCCACCGATGGATCGGGAGTTTCCGCCGGGGAGCTGTTTTTT.

The chain combines TRBV30 with TRBJ2-1; 12 bases map to TRBD2. With V trimmed by 6 bases and J by 7 bases, 7 bases remained unmatched. The CDR3 has 14 amino acids. CDR1 GTSNPN and CDR2 SVGIG come from the germline V gene (reference sequence). The CDR3 loop reads CACITSGRTNEQFF. CDR3 DNA sequence: TGTGCCTGCATAACTAGCGGGAGGACGAATGAGCAGTTCTTC.

The chain employs TRBV4-2 and TRBJ2-5; 7 bases fit TRBD2. The CDR3 runs 15 residues. Germline CDR1 LGHNA, CDR2 YNFKEQ. The J segment lost 5 bases and the V segment lost 0 bases, leaving 6 bases of the junction unmatched. The CDR3, as DNA: TGTGCCAGCAGCCAAGACCAGGGAGGGCTGGAGACCCAGTACTTC. It specifies CASSQDQGGLETQYF.

This clone is medium-sized (0.01 to 0.1%) within its sample. V and J are TRBV5-4 and TRBJ1-2, with TRBD1 identical over 8 bases. CDR3 length: 14 amino acids. The germline V gene encodes CDR1 SGHNT and CDR2 YYREEE (reference sequence). With 0 bases clipped from V and 2 bases from J, the junction kept 0 bases outside the gene matches. As DNA, the CDR3 is TGTGCCAGCAGCTTGGGACAGGGGAACTATGGCTACACCTTC. Translating gives CASSLGQGNYGYTF.

The gene calls are TRBV30 and TRBJ2-3, with 12 bases fitting TRBD2. Germline V gene data show CDR1 as GTSNPN and CDR2 as SVGIG (reference sequence). The CDR3 is 14 amino acids. Trimming at V came to 3 bases and at J to 4 bases, leaving 2 bases not matched to a gene. CDR3 sequence (DNA): TGTGCCTGGAGGACTAGCGGGAGCCCAGATACGCAGTATTTT. Protein: CAWRTSGSPDTQYF.

This clone was found a few times. The chain recombines TRBV28 with TRBJ2-7, with 7 bases matching TRBD2. J gave up 5 bases and V 6 bases, and 1 base lay outside the gene matches. The CDR3 extends over 11 amino acids. Germline CDR1 reads MDHEN; CDR2 reads SYDVKM. CDR3 residues: CASRGRDEQYF. CDR3 nucleotides: TGTGCCAGCAGGGGGAGGGACGAGCAGTACTTC. Looking up the rest from reference TRBV28 and TRBJ2-7 gives the full variable domain: DVKVTQSSRYLVKRTGEKVFLECVQDMDHENMFWYRQDPGLGLRLIYFSYDVKMKEKGDIPEGYSVSREKKERFSLILESASTNQTSMYLCASRGRDEQYFGPGTRLTVT.

The chain recombines TRBV28 with TRBJ1-6; no clear D gene. V gave up 6 bases and J gave up 10 bases, with 16 bases separating them. Per germline, CDR1 MDHEN and CDR2 SYDVKM. The CDR3 runs 14 residues. The CDR3 loop is CASSLNTGYSPLHF. CDR3 DNA sequence: TGTGCCAGCAGCCTAAACACGGGTTACTCACCCCTCCACTTT.

This clone is a singleton in its sample. The V gene is TRBV5-4, the J gene TRBJ2-1; 16 bases align to TRBD2. The CDR3 is made up of 16 amino acids. In germline, CDR1 is SGHNT, CDR2 YYREEE (reference sequence). V lost 4 bases to trimming and J lost 2 bases; unmatched junction nucleotides: 0. The CDR3 DNA reads as TGTGCCAGCAGCGGGACTAGCGGGAGGGCCTACAATGAGCAGTTCTTC. This sequence encodes CASSGTSGRAYNEQFF.

This chain connects TRBV9 to TRBJ2-3; D remains unclear. Germline V gene sequence: CDR1 SGDLS, CDR2 YYNGEE. This CDR3 has 14 residues. Trimming left V 3 bases short and J 2 bases short, with 10 bases between. DNA for the CDR3: TGTGCCAGCAGCGACCCGCTACTCACAGATACGCAGTATTTT. Protein sequence: CASSDPLLTDTQYF. Full variable domain (outside the CDR3, taken from reference TRBV9 and TRBJ2-3): DSGVTQTPKHLITATGQRVTLRCSPRSGDLSVYWYQQSLDQGLQFLIQYYNGEERAKGNILERFSAQQFPDLHSELNLSSLELGDSALYFCASSDPLLTDTQYFGPGTRLTVL.

This clone was detected once. The chain joins TRBV5-1 to TRBJ1-2; unclear D gene. The germline CDR1 and CDR2 sequences are SGHRS and YFSETQ. V lost 4 bases, J lost 5 bases, and 15 bases lay in between. The CDR3 has 14 amino acids. The CDR3 here is CASSPGTAQYGYTF. CDR3 coding DNA: TGCGCCAGCAGCCCCGGAACAGCTCAATATGGCTACACCTTC.

The rearrangement links TRBV7-6 to TRBJ1-2; TRBD1 matches 7 bases. V shed 2 bases and J 5 bases; nucleotides not matched to a gene: 11. The V gene's germline CDR1 is SGHVS and CDR2 FNYEAQ. This CDR3 has 16 residues. CDR3 in amino acids: CASSLIRQGGLYGYTF. As DNA, the CDR3 is TGTGCCAGCAGCTTAATTCGGCAGGGGGGTTTATATGGCTACACCTTC.

This chain connects TRBV6-5 to TRBJ2-3; 7 bases match TRBD2. The CDR3 length is 16 residues. J was trimmed by 5 bases and V by 2 bases; bases with no gene match: 10. Germline assignment: CDR1 MNHEY and CDR2 SVGAGI. The CDR3 here is CASSYRVSAGRDTQYF. CDR3 sequence (DNA): TGTGCCAGCAGTTACAGGGTCTCAGCGGGAAGAGATACGCAGTATTTT.

The chain combines TRBV6-5 with TRBJ2-6; D remains ambiguous. The germline V gene has CDR1 MNHEY and CDR2 SVGAGI. This CDR3 has 14 residues. Trimming left V 2 bases short and J 4 bases short, with 6 bases between. The CDR3 DNA reads TGTGCCAGCAGTTACGAAACAGGGGCCAACGTCCTGACTTTC. It translates to CASSYETGANVLTF.

This clone was observed a few times. The chain joins TRBV30 to TRBJ1-1; 10 bases align to TRBD1. This CDR3 spans 17 amino acids. The trim removed 5 bases at V and 0 bases at J, leaving 12 bases unmatched. Germline loops: CDR1 GTSNPN, CDR2 SVGIG (reference sequence). The CDR3 sequence is CAWGRPGQGLMNTEAFF. In nucleotides, the CDR3 is TGTGCCTGGGGACGCCCGGGACAGGGGTTGATGAACACTGAAGCTTTCTTT.

The rearrangement joins TRBV19 to TRBJ2-1; 8 positions agree with TRBD2. The CDR3 runs to 13 residues. V was clipped by 7 bases and J by 3 bases; unmatched bases: 2. Germline CDR1 reads LNHDA; CDR2 reads SQIVND (reference sequence). This CDR3 reads CASIGTSYNEQFF. Written as DNA, the CDR3 is TGTGCCAGTATAGGGACTAGCTACAATGAGCAGTTCTTC. Full variable domain (missing parts from reference TRBV19 and TRBJ2-1): DGGITQSPKYLFRKEGQNVTLSCEQNLNHDAMYWYRQDPGQGLRLIYYSQIVNDFQKGDIAEGYSVSREKKESFPLTVTSAQKNPTAFYLCASIGTSYNEQFFGPGTRLTVL.

The chain employs TRBV7-8 and TRBJ2-2; 9 nucleotides agree with TRBD1. J was trimmed by 6 bases and V by 4 bases; bases with no gene match: 9. Germline V gene lookup returns CDR1 SGHVS and CDR2 FQNEAQ. The CDR3 totals 16 residues. Here the CDR3 reads CASSSGPGQGPGELFF. Here the CDR3 DNA reads TGTGCCAGCAGCTCCGGACCGGGACAGGGCCCCGGGGAGCTGTTTTTT.

This chain joins TRBV11-2 and TRBJ2-7; 10 positions agree with TRBD1. Looked up from germline, CDR1 is SGHAT and CDR2 is FQNNGV. V lost 5 bases, J lost 6 bases, and 7 bases stayed unmatched. CDR3 length: 14 amino acids. This chain's CDR3 is CASSLGQGSGEQYF. In DNA form, the CDR3 reads TGTGCCAGCAGCCTGGGACAGGGGTCCGGCGAGCAGTACTTC.